Included here is one TCR beta chain sequence, with context. The record originates from a study of shared clonotypes between healthy human individuals. The V gene lost 6 bases and the J gene lost 8 bases, with 17 bases spanning the gap. This CDR3 is 14 amino acids long. CDR1 is SNHLY, CDR2 FYNNEI, per germline. Method: immunoSEQ multiplex PCR; TCRdb's copy keeps in-frame clones and lacks some. Altogether 1,400,000 or so clones are present, approximately 98.5% being singletons, with the ten largest covering about 0.34%. The sequence was obtained from a man aged 25 to 40 in good health. The sequenced material came from naive CD4+ T cells sorted from blood. The subset was: CD45RA+ positively selected. The genes are TRBV2 and TRBJ2-1, with D unresolved. The CDR3 sequence is CASSYPPGGYEQFF. CDR3 in DNA: TGTGCCAGCAGCTACCCCCCCGGCGGTTATGAGCAGTTCTTC.